This T cell receptor (beta chain) was captured by sequencing in a study of cytomegalovirus exposure and HLA in healthy donors. Across the whole study: Out of about 410 genotyped donors, roughly 80% belonged to the Caucasian-associated ancestry cluster.

Trimming cost V 4 bases and J 4 bases; bases outside gene matches: 11. Germline V lookup: CDR1 SGHRS, CDR2 YFSETQ. This CDR3 has 17 residues. Notes on this clone: Its antigen is unidentified.

Researchers ran the PCR with 60 Vbeta and 13 Jbeta primers. Original processing methods: Roughly 11 million of the 80 million or so unique TCR beta chains counted in a later analysis were shared. Using immunoSEQ multiplex PCR, the repertoire was profiled, and TCRdb retains in-frame clones only, with some absent. V, J and clone size are those of that table, while D and trimming were read from the DNA. The table has 130,000 to 150,000 clones, approximately 79% seen once. Study conclusions and caveats: Judged likely to be a sequencing artifact was a cluster of highly shared sequence variants.

This TCR came from a woman in her forties or fifties in good health and CMV-seropositive. The rearrangement links TRBV5-1 to TRBJ1-1; the match to TRBD1 covers 12 bases. What was sequenced was PBMCs. The CDR3 loop reads CASSPVPGQGAGTEAFF. The DNA of the CDR3 is TGCGCCAGCAGCCCCGTCCCGGGACAGGGGGCGGGCACTGAAGCTTTCTTT.